The clone carrying this T cell receptor (beta chain) is a singleton in its sample. Its antigen remains unknown. Other DNA sequences in this specimen translate into the identical CDR3. Sequenced by immunoSEQ multiplex PCR; TCRdb stores in-frame clones only, minus some. The sample shows 350,000 to 400,000 clones, 70% to 90% of them seen only once. The record originates from a study of Ad26.COV2.S vaccination and SARS-CoV-2 variants. Overall study: Intramuscularly, Ad26.COV2.S was given either once or twice, 56 days apart. Notes on the study in general: Comparable non-spike TCR breadth was observed in vaccine and placebo recipients. Total responses of T cells may have been underestimated by the analyses of TCR breadth and depth.

Trimming took 0 bases from V and 3 from J, leaving 9 bases between them. The length of the CDR3 is 15 residues. CDR1 is KGHSH, CDR2 LQKENI, per germline. Treatment in this sample: some 19 received Ad26.COV2.S at low or high dose, single or two shots; roughly five received placebo; per-sample allocation not given. Collection of the samples took place on day 63 after the first injection of vaccine or placebo. An adult donor aged 18-55 years was enrolled in Boston. The specimen was peripheral blood, collected in a trial of Ad26.COV2.S vaccine versus placebo. This chain connects TRBV18 to TRBJ2-1; tentatively, D is TRBD2 (6 bases). The source of this sequence is a person aged 18-60 years who received the Ad26.COV2.S COVID-19 vaccine or a placebo. The CDR3 DNA reads TGTGCCAGCTCACCACCGGGGGGAAACTACAATGAGCAGTTCTTC. Translation: CASSPPGGNYNEQFF.